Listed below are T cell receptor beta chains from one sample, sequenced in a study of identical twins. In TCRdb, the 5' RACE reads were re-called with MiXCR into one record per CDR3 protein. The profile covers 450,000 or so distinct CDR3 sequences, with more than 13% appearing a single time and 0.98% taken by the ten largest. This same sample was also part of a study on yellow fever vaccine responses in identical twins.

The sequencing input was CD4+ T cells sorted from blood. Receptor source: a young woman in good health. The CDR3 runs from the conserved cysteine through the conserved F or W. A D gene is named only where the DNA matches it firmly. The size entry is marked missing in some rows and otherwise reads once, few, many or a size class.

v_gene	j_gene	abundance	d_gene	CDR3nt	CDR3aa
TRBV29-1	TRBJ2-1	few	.	TGCAGCGTTGGTCAGATAGCGGTACAAAATGAGCAGTTCTTC	CSVGQIAVQNEQFF
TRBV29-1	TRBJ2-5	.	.	TGCAGCGTTTTCCGGGGCCAAGAGACCCAGTACTTC	CSVFRGQETQYF
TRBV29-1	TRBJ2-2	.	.	TGCAGCGTTGGGGTATACGGGGAGCTGTTTTTT	CSVGVYGELFF
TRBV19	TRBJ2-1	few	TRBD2	TGTGCCAGTAGTCTCCCCCCTAGAGCGGGGCACAATGAGCAGTTCTTC	CASSLPPRAGHNEQFF
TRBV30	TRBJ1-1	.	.	TGTGCCTGGACGACCGTCTACACTGAAGCTTTCTTT	CAWTTVYTEAFF
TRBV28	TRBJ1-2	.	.	TGTGCCAGCAGTTTTCAGGGTCCCAACTATGGCTACACCTTC	CASSFQGPNYGYTF
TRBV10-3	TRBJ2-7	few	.	TGTGCCATCAGTGGGAGCCCGGTGGGGCTGTACGAGCAGTACTTC	CAISGSPVGLYEQYF
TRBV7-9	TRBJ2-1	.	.	TGTGCCAGCAGCCCCCGCGGGGCAGGGGAAAGTTCAAATGAGCAGTTCTTC	CASSPRGAGESSNEQFF
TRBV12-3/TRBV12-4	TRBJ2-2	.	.	TGTGCCAGCAGTTTATCCCAACGGAGTCTGTTTTTT	CASSLSQRSLFF
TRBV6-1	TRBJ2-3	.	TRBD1	TGTGCCAGCAGTCGACAGGGGCTCTGGGATACGCAGTATTTT	CASSRQGLWDTQYF
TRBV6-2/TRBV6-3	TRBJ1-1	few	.	TGTGCCAGCAGCCACCGGGCAGGGCCAGGGAACACTGAAGCTTTCTTT	CASSHRAGPGNTEAFF
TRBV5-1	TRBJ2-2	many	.	TGCGCCAGCGGGCCGGGGCTACAGAACACCGGGGAGCTGTTTTTT	CASGPGLQNTGELFF
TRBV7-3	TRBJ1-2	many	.	TGTGCCCGATATAACAGGGCTCTTAACTATGGCTACACCTTC	CARYNRALNYGYTF
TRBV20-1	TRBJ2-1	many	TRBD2	TGCAGTGCTAAGACTAGCATCTACAATGAGCAGTTCTTC	CSAKTSIYNEQFF
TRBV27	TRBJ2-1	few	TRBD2	TGTGCCAGCAGTTTACGACTAGCGGGAGGACACAATGAGCAGTTCTTC	CASSLRLAGGHNEQFF
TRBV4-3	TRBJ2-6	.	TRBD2	TGCGCCAGCAGCCAAGTGGGGGGGATCGGGGCCAACGTCCTGACTTTC	CASSQVGGIGANVLTF
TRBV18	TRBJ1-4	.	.	TGTGCCAGCTCACAATACAGGGATAGGAATGAAAAACTGTTTTTT	CASSQYRDRNEKLFF
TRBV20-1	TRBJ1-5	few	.	TGCAGTGCCGATAAATATTCTCCGGGACCTTTCAATCAGCCCCAGCATTTT	CSADKYSPGPFNQPQHF